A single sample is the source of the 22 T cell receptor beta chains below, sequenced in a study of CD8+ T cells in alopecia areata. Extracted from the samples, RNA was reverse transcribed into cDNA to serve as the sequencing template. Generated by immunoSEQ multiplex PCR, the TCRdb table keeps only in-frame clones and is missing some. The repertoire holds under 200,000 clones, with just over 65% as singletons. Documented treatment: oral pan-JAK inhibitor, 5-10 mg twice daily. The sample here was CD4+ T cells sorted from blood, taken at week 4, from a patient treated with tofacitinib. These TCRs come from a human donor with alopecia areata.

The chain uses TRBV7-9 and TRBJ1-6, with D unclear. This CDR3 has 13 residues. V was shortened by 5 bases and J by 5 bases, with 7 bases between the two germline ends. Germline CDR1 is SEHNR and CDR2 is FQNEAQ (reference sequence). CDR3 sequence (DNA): TGTGCCAGCAGCCATAGCAATAATTCACCCCTCCACTTT. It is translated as CASSHSNNSPLHF. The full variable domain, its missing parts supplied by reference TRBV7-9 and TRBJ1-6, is DTGVSQNPRHKITKRGQNVTFRCDPISEHNRLYWYRQTLGQGPEFLTYFQNEAQLEKSRLLSDRFSAERPKGSFSTLEIQRTEQGDSAMYLCASSHSNNSPLHFGNGTRLTVT.

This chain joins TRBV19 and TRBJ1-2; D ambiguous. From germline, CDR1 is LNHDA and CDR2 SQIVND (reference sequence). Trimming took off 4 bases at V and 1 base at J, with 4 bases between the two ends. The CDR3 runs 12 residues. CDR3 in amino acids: CASSRVNYGYTF. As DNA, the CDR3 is TGTGCCAGTAGTAGAGTTAACTATGGCTACACCTTC.

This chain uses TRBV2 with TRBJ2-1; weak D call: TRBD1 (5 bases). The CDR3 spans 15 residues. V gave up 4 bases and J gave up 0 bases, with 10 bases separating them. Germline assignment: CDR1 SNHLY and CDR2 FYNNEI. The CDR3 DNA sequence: TGTGCCAGCAGTGCACAGGTTGGCTCCTACAATGAGCAGTTCTTC. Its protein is CASSAQVGSYNEQFF.

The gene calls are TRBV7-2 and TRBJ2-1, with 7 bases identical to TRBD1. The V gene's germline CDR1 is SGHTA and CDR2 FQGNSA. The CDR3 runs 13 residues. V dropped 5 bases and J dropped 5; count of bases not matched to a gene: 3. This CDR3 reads CASSRTGDNEQFF. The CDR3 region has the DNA TGTGCCAGCAGCCGCACAGGGGACAATGAGCAGTTCTTC. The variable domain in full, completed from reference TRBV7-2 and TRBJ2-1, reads GAGVSQSPSNKVTEKGKDVELRCDPISGHTALYWYRQSLGQGLEFLIYFQGNSAPDKSGLPSDRFSAERTGGSVSTLTIQRTQQEDSAVYLCASSRTGDNEQFFGPGTRLTVL.

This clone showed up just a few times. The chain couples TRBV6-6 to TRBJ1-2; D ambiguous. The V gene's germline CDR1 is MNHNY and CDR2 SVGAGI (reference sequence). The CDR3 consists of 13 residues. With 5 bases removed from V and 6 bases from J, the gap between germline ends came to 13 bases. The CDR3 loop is CASSPRGLDGYTF. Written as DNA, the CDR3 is TGTGCCAGCAGTCCACGAGGTTTGGATGGCTACACCTTC.

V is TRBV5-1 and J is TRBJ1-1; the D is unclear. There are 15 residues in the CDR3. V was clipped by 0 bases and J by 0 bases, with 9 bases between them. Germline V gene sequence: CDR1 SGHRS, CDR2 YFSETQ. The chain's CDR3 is CASSLVPAMNTEAFF. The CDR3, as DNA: TGCGCCAGCAGCTTGGTACCGGCTATGAACACTGAAGCTTTCTTT. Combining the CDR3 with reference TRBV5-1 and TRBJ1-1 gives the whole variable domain KAGVTQTPRYLIKTRGQQVTLSCSPISGHRSVSWYQQTPGQGLQFLFEYFSETQRNKGNFPGRFSGRQFSNSRSEMNVSTLELGDSALYLCASSLVPAMNTEAFFGQGTRLTVV.

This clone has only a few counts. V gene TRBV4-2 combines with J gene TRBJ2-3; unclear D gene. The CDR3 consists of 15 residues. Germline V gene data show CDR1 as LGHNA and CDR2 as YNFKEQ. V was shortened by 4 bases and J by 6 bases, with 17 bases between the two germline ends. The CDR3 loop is CASSLKPPPEDTQYF. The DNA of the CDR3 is TGTGCCAGCAGCCTTAAACCCCCCCCAGAGGATACGCAGTATTTT.

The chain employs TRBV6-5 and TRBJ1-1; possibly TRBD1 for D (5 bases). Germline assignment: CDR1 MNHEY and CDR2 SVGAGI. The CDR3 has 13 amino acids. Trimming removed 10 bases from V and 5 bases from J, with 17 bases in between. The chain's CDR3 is CATLPGGGTEAFF. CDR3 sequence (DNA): TGTGCCACCCTCCCCGGGGGGGGGACTGAAGCTTTCTTT.

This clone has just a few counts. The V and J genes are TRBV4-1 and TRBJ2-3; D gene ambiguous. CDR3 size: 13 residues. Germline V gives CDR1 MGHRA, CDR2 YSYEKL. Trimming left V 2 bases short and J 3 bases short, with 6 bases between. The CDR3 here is CASSQMRTDTQYF. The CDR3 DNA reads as TGCGCCAGCAGCCAAATGAGGACAGATACGCAGTATTTT.

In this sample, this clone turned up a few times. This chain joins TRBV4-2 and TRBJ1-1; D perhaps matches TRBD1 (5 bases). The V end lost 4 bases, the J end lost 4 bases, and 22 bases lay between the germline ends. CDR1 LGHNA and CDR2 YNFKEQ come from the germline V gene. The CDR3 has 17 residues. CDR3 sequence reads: CASSLGARAGVGTEAFF. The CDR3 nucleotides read TGTGCCAGCAGCCTAGGAGCCAGGGCTGGGGTCGGCACTGAAGCTTTCTTT.

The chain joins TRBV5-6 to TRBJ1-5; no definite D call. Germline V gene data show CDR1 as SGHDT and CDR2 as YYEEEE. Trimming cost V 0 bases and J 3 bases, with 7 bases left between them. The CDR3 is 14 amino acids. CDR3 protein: CASSLGGNNQPQHF. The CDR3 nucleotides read TGTGCCAGCAGCTTGGGAGGAAACAATCAGCCCCAGCATTTT.

The CDR3: CSVGRDYGYTF. In DNA form, the CDR3 reads TGCAGCGTGGGTCGGGACTATGGCTACACCTTC. V usage is TRBV29-1 and J usage is TRBJ1-2; no clear D gene. Germline CDR1 reads SQVTM; CDR2 reads ANQGSEA. V was clipped by 6 bases and J by 3 bases, with 8 bases between them. The CDR3 is made up of 11 amino acids.

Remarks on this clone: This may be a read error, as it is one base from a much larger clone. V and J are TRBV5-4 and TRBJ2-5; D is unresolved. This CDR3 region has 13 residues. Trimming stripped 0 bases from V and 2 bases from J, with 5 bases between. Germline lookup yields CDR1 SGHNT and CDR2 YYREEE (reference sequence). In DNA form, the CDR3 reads TGTGCCAGCAGCTTGGACAGACAAGAGACCCAGTACTTC. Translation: CASSLDRQETQYF.

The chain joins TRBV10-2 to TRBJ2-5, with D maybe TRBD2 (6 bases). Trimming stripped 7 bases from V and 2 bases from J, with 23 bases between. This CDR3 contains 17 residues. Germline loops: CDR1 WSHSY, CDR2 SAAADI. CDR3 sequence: CASTEGMTARLQETQYF. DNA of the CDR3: TGCGCCAGCACGGAGGGTATGACGGCCAGACTACAAGAGACCCAGTACTTC.

CDR3 nucleotide sequence: TGCGCCAGCAGCCAAGGGGCAGGGGCTTTAAGGGATACGCAGTATTTT. It yields the protein CASSQGAGALRDTQYF. This chain links TRBV4-1 with TRBJ2-3; possible D gene TRBD1, 6 bases. The CDR3 contains 16 residues. Trimming took off 1 base at V and 6 bases at J, with 17 bases between the two ends. Germline V gene sequence: CDR1 MGHRA, CDR2 YSYEKL.

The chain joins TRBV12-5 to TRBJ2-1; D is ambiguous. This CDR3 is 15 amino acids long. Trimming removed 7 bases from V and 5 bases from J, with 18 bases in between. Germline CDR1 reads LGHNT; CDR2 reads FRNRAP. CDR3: CASVQTSWYHNEQFF. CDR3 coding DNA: TGTGCTAGTGTGCAGACCAGTTGGTACCACAATGAGCAGTTCTTC.

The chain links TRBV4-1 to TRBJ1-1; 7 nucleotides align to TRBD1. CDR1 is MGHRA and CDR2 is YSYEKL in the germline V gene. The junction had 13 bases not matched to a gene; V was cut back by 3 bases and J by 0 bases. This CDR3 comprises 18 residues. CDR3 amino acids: CASSHPVRQGGMNTEAFF. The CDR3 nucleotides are TGCGCCAGCAGCCATCCTGTGCGACAGGGCGGAATGAACACTGAAGCTTTCTTT.

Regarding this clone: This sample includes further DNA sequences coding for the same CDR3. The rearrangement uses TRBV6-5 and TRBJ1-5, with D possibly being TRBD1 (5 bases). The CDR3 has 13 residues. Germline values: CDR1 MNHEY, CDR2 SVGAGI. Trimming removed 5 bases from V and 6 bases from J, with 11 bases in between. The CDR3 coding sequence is TGTGCCAGCAGTACCAGGGAAGGTCAGCCCCAGCATTTT. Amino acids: CASSTREGQPQHF.

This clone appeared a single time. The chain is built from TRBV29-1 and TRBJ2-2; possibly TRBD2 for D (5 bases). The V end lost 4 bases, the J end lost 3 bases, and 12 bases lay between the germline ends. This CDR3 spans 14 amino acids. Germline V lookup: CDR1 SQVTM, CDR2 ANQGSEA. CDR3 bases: TGCAGCGTTGGGGCTCTAGCCGACACCGGGGAGCTGTTTTTT. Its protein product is CSVGALADTGELFF.

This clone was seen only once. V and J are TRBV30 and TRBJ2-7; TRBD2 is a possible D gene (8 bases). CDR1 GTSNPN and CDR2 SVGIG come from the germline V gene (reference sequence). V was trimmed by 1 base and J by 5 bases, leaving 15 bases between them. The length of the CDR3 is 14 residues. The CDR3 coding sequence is TGTGCCTGGAGTGCCTCGGGAGGGGGCCACGAGCAGTACTTC. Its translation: CAWSASGGGHEQYF.

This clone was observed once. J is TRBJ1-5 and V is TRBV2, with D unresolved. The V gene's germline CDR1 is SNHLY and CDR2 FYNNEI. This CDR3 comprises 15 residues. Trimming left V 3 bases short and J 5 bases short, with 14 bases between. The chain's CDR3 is CASSEVRSPHQPQHF. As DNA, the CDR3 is TGTGCCAGCAGTGAGGTCAGATCTCCCCATCAGCCCCAGCATTTT.

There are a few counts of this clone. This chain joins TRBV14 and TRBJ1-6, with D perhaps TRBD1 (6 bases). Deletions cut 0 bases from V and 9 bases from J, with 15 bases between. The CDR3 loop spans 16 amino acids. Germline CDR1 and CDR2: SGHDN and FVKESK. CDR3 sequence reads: CASSQDSNRASSPLHF. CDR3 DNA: TGTGCCAGCAGCCAAGATTCGAACAGGGCGAGTTCACCCCTCCACTTT.